A single sample is the source of the 10 T cell receptor beta chains below, sequenced in a study of identical twins. MiXCR, run by TCRdb on the 5' RACE reads, gives a single entry per CDR3 protein. Among around 690,000 distinct CDR3 sequences, around 20% were seen once, and the ten largest hold roughly 4%. These same data were also listed under a study on T cells expressing NK-cell markers.

Source material: PBMCs. These TCRs come from a woman between 18 and 29 years old in good health.

In this sample, this clonotype turned up many times. The chain is built from TRBV29-1 and TRBJ2-7, with a weak D call TRBD2 (6 bases). The CDR3 has 11 amino acids. V lost 4 bases to trimming and J lost 9 bases, with 13 bases between them. Germline V gene data show CDR1 as SQVTM and CDR2 as ANQGSEA. In nucleotides, the CDR3 is TGCAGCGTTGGGGGGGTCGGCGGGCAGTACTTC. This gives the protein CSVGGVGGQYF.

There are a few counts of this clonotype. The rearrangement joins TRBV10-3 to TRBJ1-1, with D unresolved. CDR3 size: 13 residues. Germline V gene sequence: CDR1 ENHRY, CDR2 SYGVKD. With 4 bases removed from V and 4 bases from J, the gap between germline ends came to 10 bases. CDR3 coding DNA: TGTGCCATCAGTGGACGTGAGGGCACTGAAGCTTTCTTT. It specifies CAISGREGTEAFF.

This clonotype has more than one count but fewer than ten. This chain connects TRBV20-1 to TRBJ2-1; the match to TRBD2 covers 12 bases. The V gene end was trimmed by 1 base and the J gene end by 7 bases; junction bases not matched to a gene: 2. CDR1 DFQATT and CDR2 SNEGSKA come from the germline V gene (reference sequence). There are 14 residues in the CDR3. CDR3 protein: CSARGLAGANEQFF. DNA for the CDR3: TGCAGTGCTAGAGGACTAGCGGGGGCAAATGAGCAGTTCTTC.

The chain uses TRBV20-1 and TRBJ2-1; TRBD2 agrees at 8 bases. Germline loops: CDR1 DFQATT, CDR2 SNEGSKA (reference sequence). Trimming at V came to 0 bases and at J to 7 bases, leaving 14 bases not matched to a gene. The CDR3 has 17 residues. The CDR3 region has the DNA TGCAGTGCTAGAGATCTGGTACGCGGGGGGCCAGGGAATGAGCAGTTCTTC. This translates into CSARDLVRGGPGNEQFF.

The rearrangement links TRBV5-1 to TRBJ1-1, with D possibly TRBD1 on 6 matching bases. V shed 3 bases and J shed 0 bases, with 12 bases lying between them. CDR3 size: 15 residues. Per germline, CDR1 SGHRS and CDR2 YFSETQ. This CDR3 reads CASSSGGAMNTEAFF. The CDR3 DNA reads TGCGCCAGCAGCTCCGGGGGGGCAATGAACACTGAAGCTTTCTTT.

At least ten counts were recorded for this clonotype. The chain joins TRBV5-5 to TRBJ2-1; D is unclear. This CDR3 region has 15 residues. Trimming removed 2 bases from V and 6 bases from J, with 15 bases in between. From germline, CDR1 is SGHKS and CDR2 YYEKEE (reference sequence). CDR3 region: CASSLLRLNVNEQFF. The CDR3 bases are TGTGCCAGCAGCTTACTCAGGCTAAACGTCAATGAGCAGTTCTTC.

CDR3 sequence reads: CASSLAVQGPGANVLTF. The CDR3 DNA is TGTGCCAGCAGCCTGGCGGTACAGGGACCTGGGGCCAACGTCCTGACTTTC. This chain uses TRBV7-6 with TRBJ2-6, with D perhaps matching TRBD1 (6 bases). The CDR3 sequence is 17 residues long. From germline, CDR1 is SGHVS and CDR2 FNYEAQ. V shed 5 bases and J shed 2 bases, with 16 bases lying between them. Combining the CDR3 with reference TRBV7-6 and TRBJ2-6 gives the whole variable domain GAGVSQSPRYKVTKRGQDVALRCDPISGHVSLYWYRQALGQGPEFLTYFNYEAQQDKSGLPNDRFSAERPEGSISTLTIQRTEQRDSAMYRCASSLAVQGPGANVLTFGAGSRLTVL.

CDR3 sequence: CASRLDRLNIQYF. The CDR3 DNA reads as TGTGCCAGCAGATTGGACAGGCTAAACATTCAGTACTTC. The rearrangement uses TRBV27 and TRBJ2-4, with 7 nucleotides matching TRBD1. CDR3 length equals 13 residues. V lost 6 bases and J lost 6; bases outside the gene matches: 5. Germline V gene lookup returns CDR1 MNHEY and CDR2 SMNVEV (reference sequence).

There are many counts of this clonotype. The gene calls are TRBV21-1 and TRBJ1-5. TRBV21-1 is a pseudogene segment. This CDR3 has 20 amino acids. The CDR3, as DNA: TGTGCCAGCAGCCGCCGCGCGGACCGAAAAACGGGGTATAGCAATCAGCCCCAGCATTTT. It yields the protein CASSRRADRKTGYSNQPQHF.

The V call is TRBV12-3 or TRBV12-4, the J call TRBJ2-7, with D possibly being TRBD2 (6 bases). This CDR3 region has 14 residues. The V end lost 3 bases, the J end lost 0 bases, and 9 bases lay between the germline ends. This CDR3 reads CASSLFGSSYEQYF. CDR3 sequence (DNA): TGTGCCAGCAGTTTGTTCGGGAGCTCCTACGAGCAGTACTTC.